The rows below give T cell receptor beta chains drawn from one sample of a study of beta chain features in type 1 diabetes. The method was immunoSEQ multiplex PCR; TCRdb's version includes in-frame clones alone and lacks a portion of them. Of roughly 610,000 clones listed, around a sixth are singletons. The sequencing sample was made of naive CD4+ T cells from blood. These receptors were collected from a man aged 18 to 29 in good health. Both conserved end residues are part of each CDR3. A D gene is named only where the DNA matches it firmly. Size is stated for part of the rows, as once, few or many counts, or as a class when the clone is expanded.

CDR3nt: TGTGCCAGCAGCTTAGCAGGATTACCGGGGGCCCTCCACTTT
CDR3aa: CASSLAGLPGALHF
abundance: -
v_gene: TRBV7-9
j_gene: TRBJ1-6
d_gene: -

CDR3nt: TGTGCCAGCTCACCCACAGGGACTGGTGGGGCCAACGTCCTGACTTTC
CDR3aa: CASSPTGTGGANVLTF
abundance: few
v_gene: TRBV18
j_gene: TRBJ2-6
d_gene: -

CDR3nt: TGTGCCAGCAGTTTAAGACAGACCCATCAGCCCCAGCATTTT
CDR3aa: CASSLRQTHQPQHF
abundance: -
v_gene: TRBV28
j_gene: TRBJ1-5
d_gene: -

CDR3nt: TGTGCCATCACCCCCGTTAGGAACACTGAAGCTTTCTTT
CDR3aa: CAITPVRNTEAFF
abundance: -
v_gene: TRBV10-3
j_gene: TRBJ1-1
d_gene: -

CDR3nt: TGTGCCAGCAGCTTTAGCGGGATAAGCTCTGGGGCCAACGTCCTGACTTTC
CDR3aa: CASSFSGISSGANVLTF
abundance: few
v_gene: TRBV9
j_gene: TRBJ2-6
d_gene: TRBD2

CDR3nt: TGTGCCAGCAGTTTTTTTCGCTCAACTAATGAAAAACTGTTTTTT
CDR3aa: CASSFFRSTNEKLFF
abundance: -
v_gene: TRBV28
j_gene: TRBJ1-4
d_gene: -

CDR3nt: TGTGCCAGCAGTCTCAGTATCGGGGAGCTGTTTTTT
CDR3aa: CASSLSIGELFF
abundance: -
v_gene: TRBV28
j_gene: TRBJ2-2
d_gene: -

CDR3nt: TGCGCCAGCAGCCAAACCCCGAATGAGCAGTTCTTC
CDR3aa: CASSQTPNEQFF
abundance: -
v_gene: TRBV4-1
j_gene: TRBJ2-1
d_gene: -

CDR3nt: TGTGCCAGCAGCTCCCGGTCGGGGTGGACCACTGAAGCTTTCTTT
CDR3aa: CASSSRSGWTTEAFF
abundance: -
v_gene: TRBV7-2
j_gene: TRBJ1-1
d_gene: -

CDR3nt: TGTGCCAGCACGTTCCTGACTAGCGGGCAAGAGACCCAGTACTTC
CDR3aa: CASTFLTSGQETQYF
abundance: few
v_gene: TRBV7-8
j_gene: TRBJ2-5
d_gene: TRBD2

CDR3nt: TGTGCCAGCAGCTTGCGGGCAGGGTACGAGCAGTACTTC
CDR3aa: CASSLRAGYEQYF
abundance: -
v_gene: TRBV5-4
j_gene: TRBJ2-7
d_gene: -

CDR3nt: TGTGCCAGCAGTTACGATCTAGCGGACTCCTACAATGAGCAGTTCTTC
CDR3aa: CASSYDLADSYNEQFF
abundance: -
v_gene: TRBV6-6
j_gene: TRBJ2-1
d_gene: TRBD2

CDR3nt: TGTGCCAGCAGCTCTCGGTCGGGGAGGGGCAATCAGCAGTTCTTC
CDR3aa: CASSSRSGRGNQQFF
abundance: few
v_gene: TRBV7-2
j_gene: TRBJ2-1
d_gene: TRBD2

CDR3nt: TGTGCCAGCAGACCCTGGCGGGGTCAGACAGATACGCAGTATTTT
CDR3aa: CASRPWRGQTDTQYF
abundance: -
v_gene: TRBV7-9
j_gene: TRBJ2-3
d_gene: -

CDR3nt: TGTGCCAGCAGCTTTTCTAGGCAACCGCAAGAGACCCAGTACTTC
CDR3aa: CASSFSRQPQETQYF
abundance: -
v_gene: TRBV7-9
j_gene: TRBJ2-5
d_gene: -

CDR3nt: TGTGCCAGCAGTTCTCTAGCGGGAGGTTCCTACGAGCAGTACTTC
CDR3aa: CASSSLAGGSYEQYF
abundance: -
v_gene: TRBV28
j_gene: TRBJ2-7
d_gene: TRBD2

CDR3nt: TGTGCCAGCAGCCGCTCCTTAAAAAGGGCGACAGTGTATTACGAGCAGTACTTC
CDR3aa: CASSRSLKRATVYYEQYF
abundance: few
v_gene: TRBV27
j_gene: TRBJ2-7
d_gene: -

CDR3nt: TGTGCCAGCAGTTACGGGGACAGGGGTTCCGAAGCTTTCTTT
CDR3aa: CASSYGDRGSEAFF
abundance: -
v_gene: TRBV6-6
j_gene: TRBJ1-1
d_gene: TRBD1

CDR3nt: TGCGCCAGCAGCTCTGTGGGGATCGGGAACACCGGGGAGCTGTTTTTT
CDR3aa: CASSSVGIGNTGELFF
abundance: few
v_gene: TRBV5-1
j_gene: TRBJ2-2
d_gene: -

CDR3nt: TGTGCCAGCAGTTACGGGCAGCATCTGAACACTGAAGCTTTCTTT
CDR3aa: CASSYGQHLNTEAFF
abundance: -
v_gene: TRBV6-5
j_gene: TRBJ1-1
d_gene: -

CDR3nt: TGTGCCAGCACCACCGGGTCCCGAGCGGAAAAACTGTTTTTT
CDR3aa: CASTTGSRAEKLFF
abundance: few
v_gene: TRBV28
j_gene: TRBJ1-4
d_gene: -

CDR3nt: TGTGCCAGCAGCTCCGACAGGGTTAACTATGGCTACACCTTC
CDR3aa: CASSSDRVNYGYTF
abundance: few
v_gene: TRBV7-9
j_gene: TRBJ1-2
d_gene: TRBD1

CDR3nt: TGTGCCAGCAGCTCAAGGGCAGGAACCTCTGGGGCCAACGTCCTGACTTTC
CDR3aa: CASSSRAGTSGANVLTF
abundance: few
v_gene: TRBV7-2
j_gene: TRBJ2-6
d_gene: -

CDR3nt: TGTGCCAGCAGCGCCCCCGGACAGGGACTTTCCTATGGCTACACCTTC
CDR3aa: CASSAPGQGLSYGYTF
abundance: -
v_gene: TRBV9
j_gene: TRBJ1-2
d_gene: TRBD1

CDR3nt: TGTGCCAGCAGCGTTTTCAGGGTAACCAATCAGCCCCAGCATTTT
CDR3aa: CASSVFRVTNQPQHF
abundance: -
v_gene: TRBV7-8
j_gene: TRBJ1-5
d_gene: -

CDR3nt: TGCGCCAGCAGCAAGGTTGGGACTCTAGAGGGTACGCAGTATTTT
CDR3aa: CASSKVGTLEGTQYF
abundance: few
v_gene: TRBV5-1
j_gene: TRBJ2-3
d_gene: -